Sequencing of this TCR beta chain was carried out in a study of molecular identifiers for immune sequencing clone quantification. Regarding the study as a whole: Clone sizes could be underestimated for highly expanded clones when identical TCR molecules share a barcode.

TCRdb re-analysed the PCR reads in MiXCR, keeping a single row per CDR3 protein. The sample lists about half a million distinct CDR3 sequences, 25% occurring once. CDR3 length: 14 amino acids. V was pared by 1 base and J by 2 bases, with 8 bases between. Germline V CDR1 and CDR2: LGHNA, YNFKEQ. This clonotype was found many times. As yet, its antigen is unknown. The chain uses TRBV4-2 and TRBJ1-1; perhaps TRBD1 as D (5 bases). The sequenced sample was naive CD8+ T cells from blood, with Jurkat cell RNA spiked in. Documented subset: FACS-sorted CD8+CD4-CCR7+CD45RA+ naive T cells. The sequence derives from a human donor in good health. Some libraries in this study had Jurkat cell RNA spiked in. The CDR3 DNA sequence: TGTGCCAGCAGCCAAGGGACACCTAACACTGAAGCTTTCTTT. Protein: CASSQGTPNTEAFF.